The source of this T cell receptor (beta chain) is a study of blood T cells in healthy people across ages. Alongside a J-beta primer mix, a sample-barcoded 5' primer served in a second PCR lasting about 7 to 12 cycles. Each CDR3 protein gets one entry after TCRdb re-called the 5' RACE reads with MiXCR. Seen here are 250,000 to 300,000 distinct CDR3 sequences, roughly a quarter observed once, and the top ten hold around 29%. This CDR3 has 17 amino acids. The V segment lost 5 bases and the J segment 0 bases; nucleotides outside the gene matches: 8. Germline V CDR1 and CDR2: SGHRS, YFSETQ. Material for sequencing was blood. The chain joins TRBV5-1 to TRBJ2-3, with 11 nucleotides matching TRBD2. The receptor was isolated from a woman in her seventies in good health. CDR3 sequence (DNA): TGCGCCAGCAGGCCCGGACTAGCGGGCGCTAGCACAGATACGCAGTATTTT. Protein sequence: CASRPGLAGASTDTQYF.